The entry that follows covers one T cell receptor (beta chain) sequence. This clone was detected only a few times. It has no known antigen specificity. Base qualities are missing; no much larger clone stands one base away. The entry originates in a study of blood T cell repertoires in COVID-19 (dated by TCRdb to the early 2020s). General notes on the study: Samples from collaborators originated in the United States, Italy and Spain and spanned both the acute and convalescent phases of COVID-19. The prospective study material was composed of cDNA or gDNA derived from T cells, B-cell-depleted T cells, or PBMCs. The dataset comprised deeply sampled blood TCRbeta repertoires from subjects exposed to, actively infected with, or recovered from COVID-19. The repertoires were released in a freely available public database meant as a resource for research on the immune response to SARS-CoV-2. Samples were obtained from the ongoing ImmuneRACE study (first 160 participants) and from 1,254 subjects provided by 6 global collaborators. Sample metadata almost always included a de-identified subject ID, COVID-19 status, age in years and sex. Where HLA class I and class II types were available, the types were taken from metadata supplied by the sample provider, not from assay-based typing. Overall study results and their limits: The amount of clinical and demographic metadata varied by source and participant and was provided uncurated.

TCRbeta CDR3 regions were amplified from genomic DNA using the immunoSEQ Assay, a bias-controlled multiplex PCR. In the paper's pipeline: Within the assay, amplification of reference gene primers was used to estimate how many nucleated cells each sample contained. To quantify the absolute abundance of each unique TCRbeta CDR3 rearrangement, sequence reads were collapsed and filtered. Productive Simpson clonality was computed per sample as the square root of Simpson's diversity index over productive rearrangements. TCRdb took this table from immuneACCESS and kept in-frame rearrangements with V and J called. Such tables lack part of the clones; where checked against another copy, unresolved V genes explain under half of the gap, and the rest is unexplained. V, J and clone size are those of that table, while D and trimming were read from the DNA. A total of about 120,000 clones appear in this sample, 81% of them only once. The ten top clones hold about a sixth of the sample.

At one collaborating source in Seattle, patients were enrolled during active infection and were followed longitudinally through the course of disease. Each collaborating institution followed its own protocols to collect whole blood in K2EDTA tubes. For TCRbeta analysis, collaborator samples were shipped as frozen whole blood, as isolated PBMCs, or as DNA extracted from either sample type. CDR1 and CDR2 (SNHLY, FYNNEI) derive from the germline V gene. Its CDR3 holds 16 amino acids, cysteine through phenylalanine. Only CDR3 DNA remains: 48 bases, in frame from the first base. V is pared back by 6 bases and J by 2 bases, with 19 bases lying between the germline termini.

This TCR came from a man between 25 and 39 years old with COVID-19, enrolled during active disease. The sample was peripheral blood. This chain is built from TRBV2 and TRBJ2-5; the best D guess is TRBD2, with 6 bases matching. The DNA reads as follows: TGTGCCAGCAGCCGCGGGACCATAAGACCACAAGAGACCCAGTACTTC. The translation is CASSRGTIRPQETQYF. With the portions outside the CDR3 filled from the reference TRBV2 and TRBJ2-5 genes, the complete variable region becomes EPEVTQTPSHQVTQMGQEVILRCVPISNHLYFYWYRQILGQKVEFLVSFYNNEISEKSEIFDDQFSVERPDGSNFTLKIRSTKLEDSAMYFCASSRGTIRPQETQYFGPGTRLLVL.